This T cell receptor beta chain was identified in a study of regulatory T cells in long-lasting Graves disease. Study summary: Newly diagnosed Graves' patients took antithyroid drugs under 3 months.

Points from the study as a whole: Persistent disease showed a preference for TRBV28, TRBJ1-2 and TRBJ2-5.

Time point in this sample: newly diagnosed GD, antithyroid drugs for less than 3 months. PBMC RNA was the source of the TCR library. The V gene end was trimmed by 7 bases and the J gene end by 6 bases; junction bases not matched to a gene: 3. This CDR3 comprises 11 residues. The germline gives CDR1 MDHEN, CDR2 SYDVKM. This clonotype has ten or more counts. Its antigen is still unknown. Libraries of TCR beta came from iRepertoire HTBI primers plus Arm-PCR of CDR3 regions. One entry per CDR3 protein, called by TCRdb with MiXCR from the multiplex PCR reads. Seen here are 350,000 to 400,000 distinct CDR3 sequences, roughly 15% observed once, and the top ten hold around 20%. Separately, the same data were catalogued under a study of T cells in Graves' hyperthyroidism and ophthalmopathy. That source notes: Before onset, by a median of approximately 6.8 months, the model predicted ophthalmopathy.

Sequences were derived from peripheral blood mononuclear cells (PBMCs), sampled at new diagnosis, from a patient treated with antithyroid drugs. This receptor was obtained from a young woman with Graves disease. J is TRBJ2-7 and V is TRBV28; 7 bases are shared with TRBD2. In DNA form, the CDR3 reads TGTGCCAGCACTTGGGGGGGCGAGCAGTACTTC. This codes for CASTWGGEQYF.